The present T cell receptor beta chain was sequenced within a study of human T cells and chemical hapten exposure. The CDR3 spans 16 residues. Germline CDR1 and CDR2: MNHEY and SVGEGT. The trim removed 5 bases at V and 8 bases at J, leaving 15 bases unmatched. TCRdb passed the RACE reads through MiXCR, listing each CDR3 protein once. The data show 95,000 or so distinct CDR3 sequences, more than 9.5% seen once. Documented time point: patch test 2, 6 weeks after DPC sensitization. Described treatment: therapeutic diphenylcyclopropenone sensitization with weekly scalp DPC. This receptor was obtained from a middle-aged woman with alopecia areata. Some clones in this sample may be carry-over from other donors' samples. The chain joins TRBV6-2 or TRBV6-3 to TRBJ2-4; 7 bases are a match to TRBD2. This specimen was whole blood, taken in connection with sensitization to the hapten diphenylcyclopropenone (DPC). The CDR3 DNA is TGTGCCAGCAGTCCAAGAATCCAGGGAGGGGAGGACATTCAGTACTTC. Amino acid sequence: CASSPRIQGGEDIQYF.